This record looks at one TCR beta chain sequence and its context. This clonotype is characterized as medium-sized (0.01 to 0.1%). It lacks a known antigen. One base away there is no much larger clone; base qualities are not given. Using a BD FACSAria II cell sorter, four subsets defined by PD-1 and/or TIGIT were sorted out of live CD3+CD8+TCRalphabeta+ cells. To characterize how relevant each subset is to anti-PD-1 therapy response, circulating CD8 T cells were sorted into four subsets based on PD-1 and TIGIT expression. For every sorted CD8 T-cell subset, sequencing covered both the TCR alpha and the TCR beta chains. Peripheral blood was collected at three points: before the first anti-PD-1 injection, after two injections and after four injections. Ficoll gradient centrifugation was used to isolate PBMCs right away. Until use, PBMCs were stored frozen in liquid nitrogen in RPMI containing roughly 19% FCS and about 9.4% DMSO. After thawing, PBMCs were stained with a viability dye plus antibodies against CD3, CD8alpha, TCRalphabeta, PD-1 and TIGIT. The RNeasy Kit was used to extract total RNA, and all samples came in with a RIN above 7.

The CDR3 contains 15 residues, cysteine and phenylalanine counted. Left in the record is the CDR3 DNA by itself, 45 bases read in frame from the first base. V lost 0 bases and J lost 5 bases, and the count of bases not matched to a germline gene is 4. The data are from a study of circulating CD8 cells and anti-PD-1 response in melanoma (dated by TCRdb to the early 2020s). Context from the whole study: Patients received nivolumab intravenously at 3 mg/kg every 2 weeks. The TCR repertoire analysis included roughly eleven melanoma patients, of whom 7 were non-responders and 4 were responders. Of the approximately 13 patients in the melanoma cohort, seven received anti-PD-1 as first-line therapy and six had prior targeted therapy or immunotherapy. Responders were defined as patients showing complete or partial responses, and non-responders as patients showing stable or progressive disease (RECIST v1.1). In on-treatment samples, a biotinylated anti-human IgG4 antibody was used to detect PD-1.

General conclusions and limits of the study: Repertoires were mostly private between subsets, with fewer than 7.5% of TRB clonotypes shared at M1, and the greatest sharing occurred between DPOS and TIGIT. Because tumor material could not be accessed, tumor reactivity was instead assessed with peptide assays on expanded sorted subsets. Both treatment-naive and previously treated patients were included in the cohort, and this mixing was noted by the authors as something that could influence results. Diversity was greatest in the DNEG repertoire, PD-1 and DPOS had similar and higher clonality, and TIGIT repertoires had the lowest diversity. Because material was limited, experiments were generally done without replicates. The published TCR repertoire comparisons relied only on baseline and M1 samples from a small cohort that had few responders.

For sequencing, a NextSeq 500 was employed. Starting from roughly 15 ng of total RNA, TCR libraries were made with the QIAseq Immune Repertoire RNA Library Kit, Human TCR Panel. Sequencing of the TCR libraries was done on an Illumina NextSeq with a Mid Output V2 kit and asymmetric 261x41 paired-end reads. Each TCR library was diluted to about 3.8 nM, after which the TCR libraries were pooled, denatured and loaded at roughly 0.98 pM. The study's processing was this. TCR FASTQ files were processed in the QIAGEN GeneGlobe Data Analysis Center, and downstream analysis was performed in R 3.5.2. To get clonality, Shannon entropy was normalized by the log of the number of unique productive sequences and the result was subtracted from one. Within each subset, Fisher exact tests at 5% FDR identified TRA or TRB clonotypes differing in abundance between baseline and M1. Differentially abundant clonotypes were grouped as emerging, expanding, contracting or non-expanding/contracting. Morisita's overlap index was used to measure how much repertoires overlapped between patients. The raw public reads went through TCRdb reprocessing: fastp at Q25, MiXCR clone calling, in-frame beta chains kept. Each entry is one CDR3 protein sequence, shown with its most common DNA and genes. The V and J calls here are based on TCRdb, not the publication. Present in this sample are about 2,500 distinct CDR3 sequences, approximately 8% of which were seen just once. Less than 3.5% of the sample goes to the ten largest clones.

The material was CD8+ T cells from PBMCs, obtained at baseline or after one month of anti-PD-1 therapy (not recorded which). The source of this sequence is a human donor with melanoma. The V gene is TRBV12-3 or TRBV12-4 and the J gene is TRBJ2-5, with 9 central nucleotides matching TRBD1. The CDR3 sequence is CASSLAGTGTETQYF. The base sequence is TGTGCCAGCAGTTTAGCCGGGACAGGGACCGAGACCCAGTACTTC.